In its sample, the clone carrying this T cell receptor (beta chain) was seen a few times. Its antigen is undetermined. This record comes from a study of CD8+ T cells in alopecia areata. The wider study: Among treated patients, oral tofacitinib was administered at 5 to 10 mg twice daily. Findings and caveats of the study: Scalp clonality, along with expanded CD8+ clones among the top 100, was significantly decreased by tofacitinib. Amid tofacitinib therapy, many expanded lesional clones stayed present in scalp and blood. It was less clear whether patients shared TCRs than it was in mice, possibly because of HLA.

Extracted RNA was reverse transcribed, and the resulting cDNA served as sequencing template. Method: immunoSEQ multiplex PCR; TCRdb's copy keeps in-frame clones and lacks some. The sample contains roughly 92,000 clones, about three quarters of which appear only once. Treatment indicated: oral pan-JAK inhibitor, 5-10 mg twice daily. CDR3 size: 13 residues. The V gene's germline CDR1 is SQVTM and CDR2 ANQGSEA. V lost 5 bases and J lost 3; bases outside the gene matches: 5. This chain links TRBV29-1 with TRBJ1-1; 8 nucleotides agree with TRBD1. This sample comprised CD8+ T cells sorted from blood, obtained around week 44, from a patient treated with tofacitinib. This receptor was obtained from a human donor with alopecia areata. This CDR3 is CSVTGQGDTEAFF. For the CDR3, the DNA is TGCAGCGTTACTGGACAGGGTGACACTGAAGCTTTCTTT.